This T cell receptor beta chain was identified in a study of beta chain features in type 1 diabetes. Study outcomes and limitations: Healthy donors had naive, central memory and Treg TCRB repertoires that appeared less similar than those seen among patients. Shorter TCRB CDR3s, moderately but significantly so, marked every one of the four CD4+ subsets in Type 1 diabetes patients.

Every bit of the isolated RNA underwent reverse transcription, so sequencing read expressed TCRB transcripts. The data were produced by immunoSEQ multiplex PCR, yet TCRdb's version contains in-frame clones alone and is incomplete. Of some 700,000 clones listed, 13% are singletons. Between the trimmed V and J ends, which lost 6 bases and 3 bases, there was a span of 12 bases. Germline V gene data show CDR1 as MGHDK and CDR2 as SYGVNS. The CDR3 extends over 14 amino acids. This clone was detected a few times. Its antigen remains unidentified. V gene TRBV25-1 combines with J gene TRBJ2-1; D assignment may be TRBD1 or TRBD2 (5 bases each). The sequence was obtained from a man aged 18 to 29 with type 1 diabetes. The sequenced sample was naive CD4+ T cells from blood. The CDR3 DNA reads TGTGCCAGCAGCTCCGGGGCAGACTACAATGAGCAGTTCTTC. It translates to CASSSGADYNEQFF.